One and the same sample provided the 13 T cell receptor beta chains below, sequenced in a study of blood T cells in healthy people across ages. A second about 6 to 11 cycle PCR used barcoded and J-beta primers. Each CDR3 protein gets one entry after TCRdb re-called the 5' RACE reads with MiXCR. The table lists roughly 2 million distinct CDR3 sequences, roughly 49% of them singletons. Material for sequencing was blood. These TCRs come from a woman aged 40-49 years in good health.

This clonotype was observed a single time. The chain uses TRBV15 and TRBJ2-7; 9 nucleotides agree with TRBD2. The CDR3 totals 17 residues. Germline V CDR1 and CDR2: LNHNV, YYDKDF (reference sequence). V trimming: 1 base; J trimming: 10 bases; junction bases outside the gene matches: 17. In DNA, the CDR3 is TGTGCCACCAGCAGAGGCCTCCGACTAGCGGCTGAAGAGGCCCAGTACTTC. It translates to CATSRGLRLAAEEAQYF.

This clonotype was counted a few times. The chain carries TRBV29-1 and TRBJ2-7; 10 bases agree with TRBD2. The J call may be wrong; the DNA end is better matched by TRBJ2-5. CDR1 is SQVTM and CDR2 is ANQGSEA in the germline V gene. This CDR3 is 13 amino acids long. CDR3 nucleotide sequence: TGCAGCGTTGAGCCTAGCGGGGGTCAGACCCAGTACTTC. Residues: CSVEPSGGQTQYF.

This rearrangement joins TRBV20-1 to TRBJ1-2; 8 positions match TRBD1. The CDR3 length is 14 residues. J gave up 5 bases and V 0 bases, and 5 bases lay outside the gene matches. CDR1 and CDR2 from the germline V gene are DFQATT and SNEGSKA (reference sequence). The CDR3 DNA is TGCAGTGCTAGAGAGTGGACAGGGCCTTATGGCTACACCTTC. It codes for CSAREWTGPYGYTF.

V is TRBV6-5 and J is TRBJ2-1; D possibly corresponds to TRBD2 (6 bases). Judging by the DNA end, TRBJ2-7 fits better; the J call may be wrong. The germline gives CDR1 MNHEY, CDR2 SVGAGI. CDR3 length: 14 amino acids. CDR3: CASRMGGSYNEQYF. CDR3 bases: TGTGCCAGCCGCATGGGGGGTTCCTACAATGAGCAGTACTTC.

There are a few counts of this clonotype. This chain joins TRBV5-8 and TRBJ2-1; D is unresolved. From germline, CDR1 is SGHTS and CDR2 YDEGEE. This CDR3 is built from 15 residues. Between the trimmed V and J ends, which lost 0 bases and 2 bases, there was a span of 9 bases. CDR3: CASSLEGITYNEQFF. The CDR3 nucleotides read TGTGCCAGCAGCTTGGAAGGGATCACCTACAATGAGCAGTTCTTC.

This chain joins TRBV11-1 and TRBJ2-3, with 14 bases fitting TRBD2. The V gene end was trimmed by 5 bases and the J gene end by 3 bases; junction bases not matched to a gene: 22. The CDR3 sequence is 22 residues long. Germline V CDR1 and CDR2: SGHAT, FQDESV (reference sequence). The CDR3 coding sequence is TGTGCCAGCAGCATTGCGATTAAGATGACTAGCGGGGGGGCCGAGGAAACAGATACGCAGTATTTT. Its protein is CASSIAIKMTSGGAEETDTQYF.

The J gene is TRBJ2-1, the V gene TRBV3-1, with 11 bases identical to TRBD2. This CDR3 has 17 amino acids. Germline-derived CDR1 and CDR2 are LGHDT and YNNKEL (reference sequence). With V trimmed by 7 bases and J by 6 bases, 14 bases remained unmatched. CDR3 sequence reads: CASKGHNSGGAGNEQFF. The CDR3 nucleotides are TGTGCCAGCAAAGGGCATAATAGCGGGGGGGCTGGCAATGAGCAGTTCTTC.

The rearrangement joins TRBV7-2 to TRBJ1-5, with 9 bases identical to TRBD1. This CDR3 has 15 residues. Looked up from germline, CDR1 is SGHTA and CDR2 is FQGNSA. With V trimmed by 5 bases and J by 7 bases, 9 bases remained unmatched. CDR3: CASSQGQGINQPQHF. CDR3 coding DNA: TGTGCCAGCAGCCAGGGACAGGGAATCAACCAGCCCCAGCATTTT.

The chain links TRBV7-2 to TRBJ2-1; 7 bases match TRBD1. The CDR3 is made up of 15 amino acids. The germline gives CDR1 SGHTA, CDR2 FQGNSA. With 6 bases clipped from V and 4 bases from J, the junction kept 9 bases outside the gene matches. The CDR3 DNA sequence: TGTGCCAGCAGTAATCGACAGGGAAAATACAATGAGCAGTTCTTC. It is translated as CASSNRQGKYNEQFF.

In its sample, this clonotype was seen a few times. The gene calls are TRBV13 and TRBJ2-1; 9 bases align to TRBD2. This CDR3 region has 15 residues. Germline loops: CDR1 PRHDT, CDR2 FYEKMQ (reference sequence). V dropped 6 bases and J dropped 8; count of bases not matched to a gene: 11. The CDR3 here is CASSRSLAGLYEQFF. The CDR3 coding sequence is TGTGCCAGCAGTCGCTCCCTAGCGGGGTTATATGAGCAGTTCTTC.

The rearrangement links TRBV14 to TRBJ2-3; possibly TRBD1 for D (6 bases). From germline, CDR1 is SGHDN and CDR2 FVKESK. The CDR3 length is 15 residues. V gave up 4 bases and J gave up 7 bases, with 18 bases separating them. CDR3 region: CASSPLQGNRHTQYF. CDR3 nucleotides: TGTGCCAGCAGCCCCCTACAGGGAAACAGACATACGCAGTATTTT.

This clonotype came up once. The rearrangement joins TRBV24-1 to TRBJ2-3, with D tentatively TRBD1 (6 bases). Germline lookup yields CDR1 KGHDR and CDR2 SFDVKD. The CDR3 sequence is 14 residues long. V was clipped by 5 bases and J by 2 bases, with 10 bases between them. CDR3 DNA sequence: TGTGCCACCAGTGCAGGGACATACACAGATACGCAGTATTTT. This encodes CATSAGTYTDTQYF.

This clonotype was recorded at least ten times. The chain is built from TRBV7-2 and TRBJ2-1; 12 nucleotides align to TRBD2. Germline lookup yields CDR1 SGHTA and CDR2 FQGNSA. The CDR3 runs 15 residues. J lost 7 bases, V lost 5 bases, and 6 bases had no gene match. In nucleotides, the CDR3 is TGTGCCAGCAGCGCGCTAGCGGGGGGGCAGAATGAGCAGTTCTTC. Translating it yields CASSALAGGQNEQFF.